In its sample, the clone carrying this TCR beta chain ranks as medium-sized. CDR3 length: 15 amino acids. V shed 5 bases and J 3 bases; nucleotides not matched to a gene: 9. Germline loops: CDR1 MNHEY, CDR2 SMNVEV (reference sequence). Prior to thyroid surgery, none of the patients had received any treatment. TCRdb re-called the PCR reads with MiXCR. The sample records 6,000 to 7,000 clones, 30% being singletons. This specimen belongs to a study of metastatic and nonmetastatic thyroid tumors. About the research overall: Comparison of repertoires was carried out across blood and tumor or nodule tissue from malignant and benign thyroid patients.

The source is a female donor with papillary thyroid cancer or a benign thyroid nodule (not recorded which). Some clones in this sample may be carry-over from other donors' samples. The sample was tumor tissue. The chain is built from TRBV27 and TRBJ1-1; 7 bases agree with TRBD1. The chain's CDR3 is CASSARQGRDTEAFF. Here the CDR3 DNA reads TGTGCCAGCAGTGCTCGACAGGGTCGGGACACTGAAGCTTTCTTT.